Following are 25 T cell receptor beta chains from one sample sequenced in a study of blood T cell repertoires in COVID-19. Assay: immunoSEQ multiplex PCR; the TCRdb copy retains only in-frame clones and omits some. The repertoire holds about 170,000 clones, with around 84% as singletons. Sequences were obtained from peripheral blood. These receptors were obtained from a man over 45 with active or convalescent COVID-19.

The genes are TRBV5-6 and TRBJ2-7; a possible D gene is TRBD1 (5 bases). The CDR3 sequence is 13 residues long. With 7 bases removed from V and 2 bases from J, the gap between germline ends came to 13 bases. Germline V gene sequence: CDR1 SGHDT, CDR2 YYEEEE. CDR3 nucleotides: TGTGCCAGCTGGTCACAGGAGACCTACGAGCAGTACTTC. It translates to CASWSQETYEQYF.

The rearrangement links TRBV7-8 to TRBJ1-1; a possible D gene is TRBD1 (5 bases). The CDR3 extends over 16 amino acids. The germline V gene encodes CDR1 SGHVS and CDR2 FQNEAQ. The V and J ends lost 5 bases and 6 bases respectively, with 22 bases between them. Written as DNA, the CDR3 is TGTGCCAGCAGCCCCAGAAGGGGCACAAACGCTGCTGAAGCTTTCTTT. Translating gives CASSPRRGTNAAEAFF.

CDR3 sequence reads: CASTQGAIGDTQYF. CDR3 DNA: TGTGCCAGCACCCAGGGCGCAATCGGGGATACGCAGTATTTT. The chain links TRBV5-6 to TRBJ2-3, with a possible D match to TRBD1 (5 bases). The germline V gene has CDR1 SGHDT and CDR2 YYEEEE. V dropped 6 bases and J dropped 6 bases, with 17 bases sitting between them. This CDR3 contains 14 residues.

The gene calls are TRBV28 and TRBJ2-1; a weak D match, TRBD2 (5 bases). The CDR3 runs 16 residues. V was trimmed by 5 bases and J by 4 bases, leaving 18 bases between them. Germline loops: CDR1 MDHEN, CDR2 SYDVKM. The DNA of the CDR3 is TGTGCCAGCAGTCCCTCCTCTGGCGGGCCTTACAATGAGCAGTTCTTC. Its protein is CASSPSSGGPYNEQFF.

The chain employs TRBV6-1 and TRBJ1-5; 8 nucleotides line up with TRBD1. V shed 3 bases and J 6 bases; nucleotides not matched to a gene: 10. CDR1 is MNHNS, CDR2 SASEGT, per germline. The CDR3 sequence is 16 residues long. For the CDR3, the DNA is TGTGCCAGCAGTGATTTCCCGGACAGGGAGGGTCAGCCCCAGCATTTT. Its protein is CASSDFPDREGQPQHF.

With respect to this clone: The same CDR3 is also encoded by other DNA sequences in this sample. The V gene is TRBV18, the J gene TRBJ1-5, with TRBD1 matching over 10 bases. Per germline, CDR1 KGHSH and CDR2 LQKENI. There are 15 residues in the CDR3. J gave up 5 bases and V 1 base, and 2 bases lay outside the gene matches. The CDR3 DNA reads TGTGCCAGCTCACCACGGACAGGGGGAGATCAGCCCCAGCATTTT. This encodes CASSPRTGGDQPQHF.

This clone was detected a few times. The chain is built from TRBV7-9 and TRBJ1-1, with D uncertain. Trimming shortened V by 8 bases and J by 10 bases, and 17 bases separated the two germline ends. Germline V gives CDR1 SEHNR, CDR2 FQNEAQ (reference sequence). The CDR3 has 12 amino acids. The CDR3 DNA sequence: TGTGCCAGCGTCCTCGACGGCACGGGAGCTTTCTTT. Its translation is CASVLDGTGAFF.

The chain has TRBV6-1 and TRBJ2-3; TRBD1 matches at 8 bases. V lost 2 bases, J lost 8 bases, and 12 bases stayed unmatched. The CDR3 has 16 residues. In germline, CDR1 is MNHNS, CDR2 SASEGT. Here the CDR3 DNA reads TGTGCCAGCAGTGAACGGAACAGGGGGACACACGGTACGCAGTATTTT. Residues: CASSERNRGTHGTQYF.

The CDR3 sequence is CASSLGGSYQETQYF. The CDR3 nucleotides are TGTGCCAGCAGCTTAGGGGGCAGCTACCAAGAGACCCAGTACTTC. The rearrangement links TRBV11-3 to TRBJ2-5; weak D call: TRBD1 (5 bases). Trimming took off 1 base at V and 0 bases at J, with 9 bases between the two ends. The germline V gene encodes CDR1 SGHNT and CDR2 YENEEA. The length of the CDR3 is 15 residues.

CDR3 region: CATHYRDKYYEQYF. CDR3 sequence (DNA): TGTGCCACCCACTACCGGGACAAGTACTACGAGCAGTACTTC. This chain links TRBV2 with TRBJ2-7, with D tentatively TRBD1 (6 bases). Germline-derived CDR1 and CDR2 are SNHLY and FYNNEI. This CDR3 contains 14 residues. The V gene lost 10 bases and the J gene lost 3 bases, with 19 bases spanning the gap.

The chain recombines TRBV19 with TRBJ2-1, with D possibly being TRBD2 (6 bases). The germline CDR1 and CDR2 sequences are LNHDA and SQIVND (reference sequence). CDR3 length: 18 amino acids. V was cut by 5 bases and J by 0 bases, with 20 bases left in between. Here the CDR3 DNA reads TGTGCCAGTAGTGGCCGCGGGGCGGGACCGAGCTCCTACAATGAGCAGTTCTTC. It encodes CASSGRGAGPSSYNEQFF.

This clone was seen once. J is TRBJ1-4 and V is TRBV6-5; D perhaps matches TRBD1 (6 bases). V lost 8 bases and J lost 7, with 14 bases in between. This CDR3 has 13 residues. Per the germline V gene, CDR1 is MNHEY and CDR2 is SVGAGI. CDR3 sequence (DNA): TGTGCCAGCCGAAGGGGGAAGAGTGAAAAACTGTTTTTT. Encoded protein: CASRRGKSEKLFF.

DNA for the CDR3: TGCGCCAGCAGCTTGTTAACAGGGGGCACTCCCTTATACCCAAACATTCAGTACTTC. Encoded protein: CASSLLTGGTPLYPNIQYF. V usage is TRBV5-1 and J usage is TRBJ2-4, with TRBD1 matching over 9 bases. Trimming cost V 1 base and J 6 bases; bases outside gene matches: 17. Germline CDR1 is SGHRS and CDR2 is YFSETQ. The CDR3 runs 19 residues.

This clone was observed a single time. The V gene is TRBV28, the J gene TRBJ1-2; no definite D call. CDR1 MDHEN and CDR2 SYDVKM come from the germline V gene. There are 11 residues in the CDR3. V lost 4 bases and J lost 8, with 8 bases in between. The CDR3 sequence: CASSSGEGYTF. Here the CDR3 DNA reads TGTGCCAGCAGTTCGGGAGAGGGCTACACCTTC.

This rearrangement joins TRBV14 to TRBJ2-1; D not resolved. This CDR3 region has 12 residues. CDR1 and CDR2 from the germline V gene are SGHDN and FVKESK. V lost 5 bases to trimming and J lost 6 bases, with 8 bases between them. CDR3 sequence reads: CASSFTGNEQFF. The CDR3 DNA reads as TGTGCCAGCAGCTTTACCGGCAATGAGCAGTTCTTC.

This chain connects TRBV6-5 to TRBJ1-4; a possible D gene is TRBD1 (5 bases). This CDR3 has 13 amino acids. Germline assignment: CDR1 MNHEY and CDR2 SVGAGI. Trimming shortened V by 6 bases and J by 8 bases, and 13 bases separated the two germline ends. The CDR3 DNA follows: TGTGCCAGCAGACTACAGGTGGGGGAAAAACTGTTTTTT. This gives the protein CASRLQVGEKLFF.

This chain uses TRBV13 with TRBJ1-4, with 7 bases aligning to TRBD1. Looked up from germline, CDR1 is PRHDT and CDR2 is FYEKMQ (reference sequence). There are 14 residues in the CDR3. The V gene end was trimmed by 4 bases and the J gene end by 7 bases; junction bases not matched to a gene: 6. The CDR3 DNA reads TGTGCCAGCAGCTCAGGGGGGGAGGGTGAAAAACTGTTTTTT. As protein: CASSSGGEGEKLFF.

This chain connects TRBV9 to TRBJ1-4, with 12 positions matching TRBD1. The V segment lost 4 bases and the J segment 0 bases; nucleotides outside the gene matches: 4. From germline, CDR1 is SGDLS and CDR2 YYNGEE. This CDR3 comprises 17 residues. CDR3 sequence reads: CASSMGQGAATNEKLFF. The CDR3 DNA sequence: TGTGCCAGCAGCATGGGACAGGGGGCCGCAACTAATGAAAAACTGTTTTTT.

The chain has TRBV9 and TRBJ2-5; possibly TRBD2 for D (5 bases). The CDR3 sequence is 15 residues long. CDR1 SGDLS and CDR2 YYNGEE come from the germline V gene. Trimming took off 0 bases at V and 4 bases at J, with 13 bases between the two ends. The CDR3 DNA reads TGTGCCAGCAGCGTAGATGCGGGCCTAATAGAGACCCAGTACTTC. Translated: CASSVDAGLIETQYF.

V gene TRBV6-5 combines with J gene TRBJ1-2, with D possibly being TRBD1 (5 bases). V was shortened by 2 bases and J by 7 bases, with 8 bases between the two germline ends. The germline V gene has CDR1 MNHEY and CDR2 SVGAGI. CDR3 length: 12 amino acids. The chain's CDR3 is CASSYRGVGYTF. CDR3 DNA sequence: TGTGCCAGCAGTTACAGGGGTGTTGGCTACACCTTC.

The V gene is TRBV2, the J gene TRBJ2-3; 15 bases are shared with TRBD2. Trimming cost V 6 bases and J 7 bases; bases outside gene matches: 11. Looked up from germline, CDR1 is SNHLY and CDR2 is FYNNEI. The CDR3 is 17 amino acids. The CDR3 region is CASSAGAGLAGGNTQYF. CDR3 DNA: TGTGCCAGCAGCGCGGGAGCCGGACTAGCGGGGGGGAATACGCAGTATTTT.

The V gene is TRBV18, the J gene TRBJ1-5; D is unclear. V lost 4 bases, J lost 0 bases, and 7 bases lay in between. Per germline, CDR1 KGHSH and CDR2 LQKENI. The CDR3 is made up of 14 amino acids. CDR3 protein: CASSRESSNQPQHF. The DNA of the CDR3 is TGTGCCAGCTCACGAGAGAGTAGCAATCAGCCCCAGCATTTT.

This CDR3 reads CSVEGREGGNTF. CDR3 nucleotide sequence: TGCAGCGTTGAAGGCAGGGAGGGAGGGAACACCTTC. This rearrangement joins TRBV29-1 to TRBJ1-2, with D possibly TRBD1 on 5 matching bases. CDR3 length: 12 residues. V was shortened by 1 base and J by 12 bases, with 15 bases between the two germline ends. CDR1 is SQVTM, CDR2 ANQGSEA, per germline.

This rearrangement joins TRBV5-6 to TRBJ1-4, with D unresolved. This CDR3 has 16 residues. Deletions cut 0 bases from V and 5 bases from J, with 14 bases between. Germline V gene sequence: CDR1 SGHDT, CDR2 YYEEEE. The DNA of the CDR3 is TGTGCCAGCAGCTTGGTTGTTCGGTCGGGGAATGAAAAACTGTTTTTT. Its translation is CASSLVVRSGNEKLFF.

The chain uses TRBV7-2 and TRBJ1-4; a possible D gene is TRBD1 (5 bases). Trimming pared 4 bases from V and 4 bases from J, leaving 13 bases between. Germline V gene lookup returns CDR1 SGHTA and CDR2 FQGNSA. This CDR3 is built from 15 residues. The CDR3 DNA follows: TGTGCCAGCAGCTCTTACACGGGGGGTAATGAAAAACTGTTTTTT. Residues: CASSSYTGGNEKLFF.